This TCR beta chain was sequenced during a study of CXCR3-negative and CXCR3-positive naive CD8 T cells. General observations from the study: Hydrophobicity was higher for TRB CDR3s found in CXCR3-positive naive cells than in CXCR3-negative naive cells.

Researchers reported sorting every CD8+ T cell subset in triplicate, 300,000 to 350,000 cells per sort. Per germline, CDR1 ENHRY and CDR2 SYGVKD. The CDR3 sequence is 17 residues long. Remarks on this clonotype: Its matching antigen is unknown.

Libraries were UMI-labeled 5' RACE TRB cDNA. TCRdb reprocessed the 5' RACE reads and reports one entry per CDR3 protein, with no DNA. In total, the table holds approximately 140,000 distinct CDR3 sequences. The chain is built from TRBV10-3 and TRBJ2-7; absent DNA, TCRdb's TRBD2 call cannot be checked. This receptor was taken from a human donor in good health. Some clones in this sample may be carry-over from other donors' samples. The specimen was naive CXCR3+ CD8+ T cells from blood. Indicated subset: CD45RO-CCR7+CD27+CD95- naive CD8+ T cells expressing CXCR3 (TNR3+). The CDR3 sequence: CAISESRSSGSPHEQYF.